Below, 28 T cell receptor beta chains from the same sample are listed, as sequenced in a study of graft-versus-host responses after intestinal transplantation. For these receptors, no antigen is known. Here immunoSEQ multiplex PCR was the method, and the copy in TCRdb shows in-frame clones only, minus some. Of about 59,000 clones listed, about 94% were seen once; the top ten hold 0.38%. Source: unstimulated CD4+ T cells sorted from spleen or lymph node cells, taken before transplant. These receptors came from a human donor who was the organ donor for an intestinal transplant.

The J gene is TRBJ1-1, the V gene TRBV12-5; D perhaps matches TRBD1 (5 bases). The CDR3 spans 14 residues. Trimming pared 2 bases from V and 4 bases from J, leaving 11 bases between. Germline-derived CDR1 and CDR2 are LGHNT and FRNRAP. The CDR3 coding sequence is TGTGCTAGTGGTTTGATAGTGGGGGGCACTGAAGCTTTCTTT. Translated: CASGLIVGGTEAFF.

The rearrangement uses TRBV27 and TRBJ1-2; D is possibly TRBD1 (5 bases). Trimming cost V 5 bases and J 4 bases, with 23 bases left between them. CDR3 length equals 17 residues. CDR1 and CDR2 from the germline V gene are MNHEY and SMNVEV (reference sequence). Here the CDR3 reads CASSPLGRGGSGYGYTF. CDR3 DNA: TGTGCCAGCAGTCCGTTAGGGCGCGGGGGGTCAGGCTATGGCTACACCTTC.

This clone has more than one count but fewer than ten. The V call is TRBV18, the J call TRBJ2-2, with no clear D. CDR1 and CDR2 (germline): KGHSH, LQKENI. The V gene lost 3 bases and the J gene lost 2 bases, with 10 bases spanning the gap. The CDR3 sequence is 15 residues long. Here the CDR3 DNA reads TGTGCCAGCTCACCTTCCGGCAGCAACACCGGGGAGCTGTTTTTT. Encoded protein: CASSPSGSNTGELFF.

As to this clone: One end of the junction does not line up with germline, which may come from a read error. The chain combines TRBV7-7 with TRBJ2-2; 7 bases fit TRBD2. This CDR3 region has 14 residues. The germline V gene encodes CDR1 SSHAT and CDR2 FNYEAQ (reference sequence). The CDR3, as DNA: TGTGCTAGCAGCTTCGCGGGGGACACCGGGGAGCTGTTTTTT. It codes for CASSFAGDTGELFF.

The V and J genes are TRBV5-1 and TRBJ1-2; 8 nucleotides align to TRBD1. Germline V gene data show CDR1 as SGHRS and CDR2 as YFSETQ. The V gene end was trimmed by 4 bases and the J gene end by 4 bases; junction bases not matched to a gene: 6. This CDR3 has 14 residues. CDR3 nucleotide sequence: TGCGCCAGCAGCCGCGGACAGGGACTCTATGGCTACACCTTC. The encoded protein is CASSRGQGLYGYTF.

V usage is TRBV29-1 and J usage is TRBJ2-2; D uncertain. Trimming cost V 5 bases and J 5 bases, with 9 bases left between them. This CDR3 region has 12 residues. The germline V gene has CDR1 SQVTM and CDR2 ANQGSEA. The CDR3 DNA reads as TGCAGCGTTCAGGCGAGAACCGGGGAGCTGTTTTTT. Its protein is CSVQARTGELFF.

This rearrangement joins TRBV21-1 to TRBJ2-7; the table's D call of TRBD1 was not tested on the DNA. TRBV21-1 corresponds to a pseudogene. CDR3 length: 15 amino acids. In DNA form, the CDR3 reads TGTGCCAGCAGCAAACACAGGGCTACTTCCTACGAGCAGTACTTC. It is translated as CASSKHRATSYEQYF.

This chain connects TRBV18 to TRBJ1-6; 7 bases line up with TRBD1. This CDR3 region has 18 residues. Trimming took 2 bases from V and 7 from J; bases not matched to a gene: 14. CDR1 KGHSH and CDR2 LQKENI come from the germline V gene. CDR3 region: CASSPTALTGSGNSPLHF. The DNA of the CDR3 is TGTGCCAGCTCACCAACGGCCCTGACAGGGAGTGGGAATTCACCCCTCCACTTT.

V usage is TRBV10-2 and J usage is TRBJ2-7, with 8 bases lining up with TRBD2. There are 15 residues in the CDR3. CDR1 WSHSY and CDR2 SAAADI come from the germline V gene. J was trimmed by 5 bases and V by 4 bases; bases with no gene match: 10. DNA for the CDR3: TGCGCCAGCAGTGGGCGACTAGGGCGGGAGGACGAGCAGTACTTC. This gives the protein CASSGRLGREDEQYF.

This chain joins TRBV7-8 and TRBJ2-7; tentatively, D is TRBD1 (6 bases). Germline loops: CDR1 SGHVS, CDR2 FQNEAQ. The CDR3 length is 14 residues. V lost 5 bases and J lost 3, with 14 bases in between. The CDR3 bases are TGTGCCAGCAGCCCTAGGATCAGGGGCTACGAGCAGTACTTC. Protein product: CASSPRIRGYEQYF.

This clone was seen once. The chain links TRBV7-2 to TRBJ2-3; D not resolved. The CDR3 consists of 11 residues. Trimming removed 5 bases at V and 6 bases at J, with 6 bases between. The germline gives CDR1 SGHTA, CDR2 FQGNSA. The CDR3 nucleotides read TGTGCCAGCAGCCTTAGGGATACGCAGTATTTT. It yields the protein CASSLRDTQYF.

V usage is TRBV7-2 and J usage is TRBJ2-2, with 9 positions matching TRBD1. Trimming at V came to 4 bases and at J to 4 bases, leaving 13 bases not matched to a gene. In germline, CDR1 is SGHTA, CDR2 FQGNSA. There are 18 residues in the CDR3. CDR3 nucleotides: TGTGCCAGCAGCTCGAGGGGGTCGGGACAGGGAATCACCGGGGAGCTGTTTTTT. Amino acid sequence: CASSSRGSGQGITGELFF.

This chain connects TRBV5-1 to TRBJ2-7; D ambiguous. The CDR3 loop spans 12 amino acids. V shed 4 bases and J shed 2 bases, with 7 bases lying between them. Germline loops: CDR1 SGHRS, CDR2 YFSETQ. In nucleotides, the CDR3 is TGCGCCAGCAGCCGTGATCCCTACGAGCAGTACTTC. Encoded protein: CASSRDPYEQYF.

In nucleotides, the CDR3 is TGTGCCAGCAGCTCTTGGACAGGACCGAACACTGAAGCTTTCTTT. Translated, it gives CASSSWTGPNTEAFF. This chain joins TRBV7-2 and TRBJ1-1, with 7 bases that match TRBD1. The CDR3 has 15 amino acids. Germline values: CDR1 SGHTA, CDR2 FQGNSA. V dropped 4 bases and J dropped 1; count of bases not matched to a gene: 6.

This sequence joins TRBV6-6 and TRBJ1-2; maybe TRBD1 (5 bases). The CDR3 is 15 amino acids. The germline gives CDR1 MNHNY, CDR2 SVGAGI (reference sequence). Between the trimmed V and J ends, which lost 6 bases and 0 bases, there was a span of 14 bases. CDR3 sequence: CASRGTGHANYGYTF. The CDR3 DNA reads TGTGCCAGCAGGGGAACAGGTCACGCTAACTATGGCTACACCTTC.

The genes are TRBV10-3 and TRBJ2-3, with D possibly being TRBD2 (7 bases). Germline loops: CDR1 ENHRY, CDR2 SYGVKD. The germline V and J ends were trimmed by 4 bases and 2 bases, with 13 bases remaining between them. The CDR3 is 15 residues long. The chain's CDR3 is CAISVTGGHTDTQYF. The CDR3 nucleotides are TGTGCCATCAGTGTCACGGGGGGCCACACAGATACGCAGTATTTT.

Notes on this clone: The same CDR3 arises from other DNA sequences in this sample as well. J is TRBJ2-7 and V is TRBV5-1; possible D gene TRBD2, 6 bases. The CDR3 spans 12 residues. From germline, CDR1 is SGHRS and CDR2 YFSETQ. V lost 0 bases to trimming and J lost 6 bases, with 7 bases between them. CDR3 amino acids: CASSLVGGEQYF. The CDR3 nucleotides are TGCGCCAGCAGCTTGGTGGGAGGCGAGCAGTACTTC.

This chain uses TRBV27 with TRBJ1-5; D remains ambiguous. Looked up from germline, CDR1 is MNHEY and CDR2 is SMNVEV (reference sequence). With 6 bases removed from V and 1 base from J, the gap between germline ends came to 7 bases. The CDR3 covers 13 residues. Written as DNA, the CDR3 is TGTGCCAGCAGATCAGGAAGCAATCAGCCCCAGCATTTT. This gives the protein CASRSGSNQPQHF.

The J gene is TRBJ2-5, the V gene TRBV6-5, with TRBD2 matching over 11 bases. CDR1 is MNHEY, CDR2 SVGAGI, per germline. There are 15 residues in the CDR3. The V and J ends lost 4 bases and 3 bases, in that order; junction bases with no gene match: 4. The CDR3 reads CASSSLAGGEETQYF. CDR3 in DNA: TGTGCCAGCAGTTCGCTAGCGGGGGGAGAAGAGACCCAGTACTTC.

A remark on this clone: Other DNA variants within this sample encode the same CDR3. The V call is TRBV7-3, the J call TRBJ2-3; D is undetermined. This CDR3 is 13 amino acids long. Germline CDR1 and CDR2: SGHTA and FQGTGA. Trimming took off 5 bases at V and 1 base at J, with 7 bases between the two ends. CDR3 protein: CASSPSGTDTQYF. For the CDR3, the DNA is TGTGCCAGCAGCCCTTCGGGCACAGATACGCAGTATTTT.

The J gene is TRBJ2-7, the V gene TRBV10-2; TRBD2 matches 8 bases. Germline V gives CDR1 WSHSY, CDR2 SAAADI. The CDR3 runs 15 residues. V gave up 3 bases and J gave up 3 bases; unmatched junction bases: 7. CDR3 nucleotides: TGCGCCAGCAGTGATGTTGCTAGCGGGCGCTACGAGCAGTACTTC. Amino acids: CASSDVASGRYEQYF.

The chain recombines TRBV7-3 with TRBJ1-1; 7 bases are a match to TRBD1. The junction had 14 bases not matched to a gene; V was cut back by 2 bases and J by 11 bases. The germline CDR1 and CDR2 sequences are SGHTA and FQGTGA. The CDR3 contains 15 residues. The CDR3 loop is CASSLPVRQGVGAFF. The DNA of the CDR3 is TGTGCCAGCAGCTTACCGGTCCGACAGGGCGTAGGGGCTTTCTTT.

V is TRBV7-6 and J is TRBJ2-2; no clear D. The germline V and J ends were trimmed by 1 base and 4 bases, with 7 bases remaining between them. The CDR3 loop spans 14 amino acids. Germline-derived CDR1 and CDR2 are SGHVS and FNYEAQ. CDR3 in amino acids: CASSLVRPTGELFF. The CDR3 DNA reads TGTGCCAGCAGCTTAGTCCGGCCCACCGGGGAGCTGTTTTTT.

The chain joins TRBV7-2 to TRBJ2-7; 10 nucleotides line up with TRBD2. V shed 6 bases and J 4 bases; nucleotides not matched to a gene: 6. Germline loops: CDR1 SGHTA, CDR2 FQGNSA. The CDR3 consists of 14 residues. The chain's CDR3 is CASSRLAGAYEQYF. CDR3 nucleotides: TGTGCCAGCAGTCGACTAGCGGGCGCGTACGAGCAGTACTTC.

V gene TRBV7-2 combines with J gene TRBJ2-6; 8 bases fit TRBD1. The germline CDR1 and CDR2 sequences are SGHTA and FQGNSA. The length of the CDR3 is 17 residues. J lost 4 bases, V lost 3 bases, and 8 bases had no gene match. CDR3 nucleotides: TGTGCCAGCAGCTTTAAGCAGGGGGCCAGGGGGGCCAACGTCCTGACTTTC. This sequence encodes CASSFKQGARGANVLTF. The whole variable domain, remainder taken from reference TRBV7-2 and TRBJ2-6, is GAGVSQSPSNKVTEKGKDVELRCDPISGHTALYWYRQSLGQGLEFLIYFQGNSAPDKSGLPSDRFSAERTGGSVSTLTIQRTQQEDSAVYLCASSFKQGARGANVLTFGAGSRLTVL.

J is TRBJ2-1 and V is TRBV6-6; 9 bases are a match to TRBD2. The germline V gene has CDR1 MNHNY and CDR2 SVGAGI (reference sequence). Trimming removed 6 bases from V and 5 bases from J; junction bases left unmatched: 5. This CDR3 is built from 14 residues. The CDR3 loop is CASRWASGDNEQFF. The CDR3 nucleotides are TGTGCCAGCAGGTGGGCTAGCGGGGACAATGAGCAGTTCTTC.

This clone is a singleton in its sample. The rearrangement links TRBV15 to TRBJ2-7; possible D gene TRBD1, 6 bases. The CDR3 is made up of 15 amino acids. Germline assignment: CDR1 LNHNV and CDR2 YYDKDF (reference sequence). V was clipped by 5 bases and J by 1 base, with 15 bases between them. The CDR3 protein is CATSSGTPLSYEQYF. In nucleotides, the CDR3 is TGTGCCACCAGCTCCGGGACACCTCTATCCTACGAGCAGTACTTC.

J is TRBJ1-3 and V is TRBV5-1, with 9 bases aligning to TRBD1. CDR3 size: 17 residues. Per the germline V gene, CDR1 is SGHRS and CDR2 is YFSETQ. Germline trimming cut 1 base from V and 0 bases from J; bases unmatched to any gene: 5. The DNA for the CDR3 is TGCGCCAGCAGCTTGTTCGGGACAGGGCTCTCTGGAAACACCATATATTTT. Its translation is CASSLFGTGLSGNTIYF.